The rows below give T cell receptor beta chains drawn from one sample of a study of CD8+CD57+ T cells in acquired aplastic anemia. One entry per CDR3 protein, called by TCRdb with MiXCR from the reads. The sample holds about 160,000 distinct CDR3 sequences, roughly two thirds seen once. Sequenced material: sorted CD4+, CD8+, or CD8+CD57+ T cells (not recorded which) from PBMCs. These receptors originate from a human donor with aplastic anemia. Each CDR3 is given with its conserved first and last residue. The D gene is left open where the match is weak. Not all rows give a size; the values are once, few, many and, for expanded clones, a class.

>TRBJ1-1|TRBD1|TRBV11-2|once
TGTGCCAGCAGCCTAGGGACAGGGCAAGCTTTCTTT
CASSLGTGQAFF
>TRBJ2-4|.|TRBV5-6|many
TGTGCCAGCAGCCGGGACGGTTTAGCCAAAAACATTCAGTACTTC
CASSRDGLAKNIQYF
>TRBJ1-2|TRBD1|TRBV2|once
TGTGCCAGCAGTCGGGACAGGATTTTATATGGCTACACCTTC
CASSRDRILYGYTF
>TRBJ1-2|.|TRBV2|.
TGTGCCAGCAGTACAAGGGGTTCGGACTATGGCTACACCTTC
CASSTRGSDYGYTF
>TRBJ1-1|.|TRBV29-1|.
TGCAGTATTAAAGGAGGAAACACTGAAGCTTTCTTT
CSIKGGNTEAFF
>TRBJ1-2|TRBD1|TRBV9|.
TGTGCCAGCACCGCGGCAGGGGGAACCCTTGGCTATGGCTACACCTTC
CASTAAGGTLGYGYTF
>TRBJ2-1|TRBD2|TRBV19|many
TGTGCCAGTAGTTTCCTAGCGGGGGGCGCTCCCAATGAGCAGTTCTTC
CASSFLAGGAPNEQFF
>TRBJ2-5|TRBD2|TRBV3-1|.
TGTGCCAGCAGCCAAGGGGTATCGCTAGCGGGGGGAGAGACCCAGTACTTC
CASSQGVSLAGGETQYF
>TRBJ2-7|.|TRBV10-1|.
TGTGCCATCGGGGAGCGAATCTACGAGCAGTACTTC
CAIGERIYEQYF
>TRBJ2-5|.|TRBV14|.
TGTGCCAGCAGCCTTATCAGGCAGCCCCAAGAGACCCAGTACTTC
CASSLIRQPQETQYF
>TRBJ1-6|TRBD1|TRBV5-8|few
TGTGCCAGCAGACGCGACAGGGTTTCACCCCTCCACTTT
CASRRDRVSPLHF
>TRBJ1-2|.|TRBV29-1|.
TGCAGTCAAAGGGGGGCAAATGGCTACACCTTC
CSQRGANGYTF
>TRBJ2-1|.|TRBV10-3|.
TGTGCCATCAGCCGGGGTGAGGGCAATGAGCAGTTCTTC
CAISRGEGNEQFF
>TRBJ2-3|TRBD2|TRBV10-3|once
TGTGCCATCAGTGAGACTAGCGGGACAGATACGCAGTATTTT
CAISETSGTDTQYF
>TRBJ2-5|TRBD1|TRBV7-3|.
TGTGCCAGCAGCTTAGGGCTGACAGGGCATGAGACCCAGTACTTC
CASSLGLTGHETQYF
>TRBJ1-1|.|TRBV10-3|.
TGTGCCATCAGACAGAAAATGAACACTGAAGCTTTCTTT
CAIRQKMNTEAFF
>TRBJ2-1|.|TRBV6-6|few
TGTGCCAGCAGTGAACATATAGAGGGTAATCCGCAGTTCTTC
CASSEHIEGNPQFF
>TRBJ1-4|.|TRBV14|once
TGTGCCAGCAGCCAAGATCTCGGCGGCTTTAATGAAAAACTGTTTTTT
CASSQDLGGFNEKLFF
>TRBJ2-3|.|TRBV24-1|few
TGTGCCACCAGTGATCCCCGCAGGGATAGCACAGATACGCAGTATTTT
CATSDPRRDSTDTQYF
>TRBJ2-5|.|TRBV7-3|.
TGTGCCAGCAGGATACCGGGACGCCCAAAGGAGACCCAGTACTTC
CASRIPGRPKETQYF
>TRBJ2-2|.|TRBV7-6|.
TGTGCCAGCAGCTCCTGGGGGGCGCAAGACGGGGAGCTGTTTTTT
CASSSWGAQDGELFF
>TRBJ2-7|.|TRBV30|many
TGTGCCTGGAGTGAGGAGCAGCCCTACGAGCAGTACTTC
CAWSEEQPYEQYF
>TRBJ1-1|.|TRBV29-1|.
TGCAGCGTTGCGCACACGAACACTGAAGCTTTCTTT
CSVAHTNTEAFF
>TRBJ1-2|.|TRBV20-1|.
TGCAGTGCAGACGGTCAGGGTGGCTACACCTTC
CSADGQGGYTF
>TRBJ1-6|TRBD1|TRBV20-1|once
TGCAGTGCTCAGGACCGAGACAGGGACGGCGATTACCAACCCCTCCACTTT
CSAQDRDRDGDYQPLHF
>TRBJ2-3|TRBD1|TRBV20-1|.
TGCAGTGCTAGAGAACTTGGACAGGGGGCTAGCACAGATACGCAGTATTTT
CSARELGQGASTDTQYF
>TRBJ2-1|.|TRBV20-1|.
TGCAGTGGGGGTGAGGAGTCGCGGGAGCAGTTCTTC
CSGGEESREQFF
>TRBJ1-6|TRBD1|TRBV7-6|few
TGTGCCAGCAGCCGCGGACAGGGCGATCATTCACCCCTCCACTTT
CASSRGQGDHSPLHF
>TRBJ2-3|TRBD2|TRBV9|.
TGTGCCAGCAGCGTCCTGACTAGCGGAGACACAGATACGCAGTATTTT
CASSVLTSGDTDTQYF
>TRBJ2-1|TRBD1|TRBV10-3|.
TGTGCCATCAGGGGTTCGGACAGGGATTACAATGAGCAGTTCTTC
CAIRGSDRDYNEQFF
>TRBJ2-5|.|TRBV25-1|.
TGTGCCAGCAGTGAATATATGACAGCGTACCAAGAGACCCAGTACTTC
CASSEYMTAYQETQYF
>TRBJ2-5|TRBD1|TRBV7-2|.
TGTGCCAGCAGCTACCAACAGGGGTGGAGAGAGACCCAGTACTTC
CASSYQQGWRETQYF
>TRBJ2-7|TRBD1|TRBV7-3|.
TGTGCCAGCAGCCCGGGACAGGGTCGGTTCGAGCAGTACTTC
CASSPGQGRFEQYF
>TRBJ2-7|TRBD2|TRBV7-2|.
TGTGCCAGCAGTACACTAGCGGGACGCCCCGAGCAGTACTTC
CASSTLAGRPEQYF
>TRBJ2-2|.|TRBV10-3|.
TGTGCCATCAGTGGCAGGGGCCGGGGCGCCGGGGAGCTGTTTTTT
CAISGRGRGAGELFF
>TRBJ1-6|.|TRBV12-3/TRBV12-4|few
TGTGCCAGCAGGGACCTCAATAATTCACCCCTCCACTTT
CASRDLNNSPLHF